Shown below are 10 T cell receptor beta chains from a single sample sequenced in a study of blood T cell repertoires in COVID-19. Repertoires were generated with immunoSEQ multiplex PCR, while TCRdb's copy carries only in-frame clones and drops some. The table has under 75,000 clones, about four fifths seen once. Sequenced material: peripheral blood. These receptors were taken from a man aged 65-85 years who had recovered from COVID-19.

The chain has TRBV6-1 and TRBJ2-1, with unresolved D. The V gene lost 2 bases and the J gene lost 2 bases, with 10 bases spanning the gap. This CDR3 has 15 residues. The germline V gene has CDR1 MNHNS and CDR2 SASEGT. The CDR3 sequence: CASSEISRAYNEQFF. The CDR3 DNA reads as TGTGCCAGCAGTGAAATCAGTCGGGCCTACAATGAGCAGTTCTTC.

The chain recombines TRBV9 with TRBJ2-3; 8 nucleotides line up with TRBD2. Losses at the gene ends were 1 base for V and 3 bases for J; bases not matched to a gene: 1. Germline lookup yields CDR1 SGDLS and CDR2 YYNGEE. CDR3 length equals 14 residues. CDR3: CASSVSGSTDTQYF. In DNA, the CDR3 is TGTGCCAGCAGCGTAAGCGGGAGTACAGATACGCAGTATTTT.

This CDR3 is CASSLASVGYNEQFF. CDR3 DNA: TGCGCCAGCAGCTTGGCATCAGTTGGCTACAATGAGCAGTTCTTC. V and J are TRBV5-1 and TRBJ2-1; D unresolved. The CDR3 has 15 amino acids. V was cut by 0 bases and J by 3 bases, with 10 bases left in between. CDR1 is SGHRS and CDR2 is YFSETQ in the germline V gene.

V and J are TRBV4-3 and TRBJ2-1; TRBD1 is a possible D gene (6 bases). The CDR3 has 17 residues. V was pared by 0 bases and J by 0 bases, with 12 bases between. Germline V gives CDR1 LGHNA, CDR2 YSLEER. This CDR3 is CASSQDGDTSSYNEQFF. DNA of the CDR3: TGCGCCAGCAGCCAAGACGGGGACACGAGCTCCTACAATGAGCAGTTCTTC.

The chain has TRBV7-8 and TRBJ1-6, with D uncertain. The V end lost 4 bases, the J end lost 4 bases, and 11 bases lay between the germline ends. The germline V gene has CDR1 SGHVS and CDR2 FQNEAQ. This CDR3 is built from 15 residues. The CDR3 loop is CASSSLREYNSPLHF. The CDR3, as DNA: TGTGCCAGCAGCTCCCTTCGGGAGTATAATTCACCCCTCCACTTT.

This sequence joins TRBV5-1 and TRBJ2-7, with 9 bases matching TRBD1. Germline V CDR1 and CDR2: SGHRS, YFSETQ. V shed 0 bases, J shed 6 bases, and the junction held 4 bases outside the gene matches. CDR3 size: 14 residues. DNA of the CDR3: TGCGCCAGCAGCTTGGGGGACAGGGCGGGCGAGCAGTACTTC. Translated: CASSLGDRAGEQYF.

The V and J genes are TRBV6-5 and TRBJ2-7; D remains ambiguous. Germline V gives CDR1 MNHEY, CDR2 SVGAGI. This CDR3 contains 11 residues. Trimming stripped 6 bases from V and 3 bases from J, with 6 bases between. This CDR3 reads CASRQLYEQYF. In DNA, the CDR3 is TGTGCCAGCAGGCAACTCTACGAGCAGTACTTC.

V gene TRBV7-8 combines with J gene TRBJ1-1; D is perhaps TRBD1 (6 bases). The CDR3 sequence is 16 residues long. Germline-derived CDR1 and CDR2 are SGHVS and FQNEAQ. V lost 0 bases, J lost 8 bases, and 19 bases lay in between. In DNA, the CDR3 is TGTGCCAGCAGCTTAGCACAGGGTTGGTCGGGAGGCGAAGCTTTCTTT. It codes for CASSLAQGWSGGEAFF.

The V gene is TRBV19, the J gene TRBJ2-2; unclear D gene. This CDR3 has 14 residues. Germline CDR1 reads LNHDA; CDR2 reads SQIVND (reference sequence). Trimming took 2 bases from V and 6 from J, leaving 10 bases between them. The CDR3 bases are TGTGCCAGTAGTATAAACGTGAGATCCGGGGAGCTGTTTTTT. Translation gives CASSINVRSGELFF.

The gene calls are TRBV10-3 and TRBJ2-7; 10 bases map to TRBD2. The length of the CDR3 is 16 residues. The trim removed 0 bases at V and 2 bases at J, leaving 4 bases unmatched. CDR1 is ENHRY and CDR2 is SYGVKD in the germline V gene. CDR3 sequence reads: CAISESGAGGAYEQYF. CDR3 nucleotide sequence: TGTGCCATCAGTGAGTCGGGAGCGGGAGGGGCCTACGAGCAGTACTTC.